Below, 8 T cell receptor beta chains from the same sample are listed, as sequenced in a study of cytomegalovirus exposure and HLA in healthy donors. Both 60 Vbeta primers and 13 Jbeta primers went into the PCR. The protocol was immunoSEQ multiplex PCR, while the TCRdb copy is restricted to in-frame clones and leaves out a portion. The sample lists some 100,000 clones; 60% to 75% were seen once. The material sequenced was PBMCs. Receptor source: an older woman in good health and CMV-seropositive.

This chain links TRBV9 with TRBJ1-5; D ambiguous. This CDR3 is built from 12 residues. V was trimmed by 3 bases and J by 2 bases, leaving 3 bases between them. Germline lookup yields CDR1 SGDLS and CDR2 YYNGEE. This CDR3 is CASSAGNQPQHF. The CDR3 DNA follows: TGTGCCAGCAGCGCGGGCAATCAGCCCCAGCATTTT.

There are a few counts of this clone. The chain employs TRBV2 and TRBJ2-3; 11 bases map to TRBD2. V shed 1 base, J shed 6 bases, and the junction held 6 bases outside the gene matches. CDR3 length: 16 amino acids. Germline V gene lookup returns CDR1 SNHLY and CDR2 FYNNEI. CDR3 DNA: TGTGCCAGCAGTGAAGGACTAGCGGGGTATAGTGATACGCAGTATTTT. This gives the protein CASSEGLAGYSDTQYF.

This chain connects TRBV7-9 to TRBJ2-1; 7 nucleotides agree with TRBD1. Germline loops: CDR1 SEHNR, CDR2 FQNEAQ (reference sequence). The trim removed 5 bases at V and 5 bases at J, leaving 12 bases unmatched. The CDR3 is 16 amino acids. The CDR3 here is CASSPQGPVPNNEQFF. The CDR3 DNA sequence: TGTGCCAGCAGCCCACAGGGGCCAGTACCTAACAATGAGCAGTTCTTC.

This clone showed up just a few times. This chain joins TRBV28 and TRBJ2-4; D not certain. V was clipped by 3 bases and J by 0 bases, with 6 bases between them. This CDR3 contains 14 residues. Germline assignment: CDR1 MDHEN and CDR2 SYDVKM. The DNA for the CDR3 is TGTGCCAGCAGTTTTTATCTAGCCAAAAACATTCAGTACTTC. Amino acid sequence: CASSFYLAKNIQYF.

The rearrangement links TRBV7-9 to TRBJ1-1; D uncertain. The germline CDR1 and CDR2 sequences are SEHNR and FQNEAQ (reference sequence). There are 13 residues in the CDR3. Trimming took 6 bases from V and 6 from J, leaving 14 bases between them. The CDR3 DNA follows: TGTGCCAGCAGACGCCTGATCTATTCTGAAGCTTTCTTT. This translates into CASRRLIYSEAFF.

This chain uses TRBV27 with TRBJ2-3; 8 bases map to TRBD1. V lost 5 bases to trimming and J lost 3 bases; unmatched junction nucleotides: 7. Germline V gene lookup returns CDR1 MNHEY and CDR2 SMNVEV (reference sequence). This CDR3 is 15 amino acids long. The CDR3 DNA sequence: TGTGCCAGCAGTCCAAATACAGGGGGGACAGATACGCAGTATTTT. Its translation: CASSPNTGGTDTQYF.

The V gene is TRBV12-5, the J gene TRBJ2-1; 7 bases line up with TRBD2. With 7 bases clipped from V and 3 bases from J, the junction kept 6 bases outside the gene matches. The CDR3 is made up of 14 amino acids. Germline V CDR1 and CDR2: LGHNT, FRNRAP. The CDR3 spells CASVPGLLYNEQFF. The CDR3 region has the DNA TGTGCTAGTGTCCCGGGACTACTCTACAATGAGCAGTTCTTC.

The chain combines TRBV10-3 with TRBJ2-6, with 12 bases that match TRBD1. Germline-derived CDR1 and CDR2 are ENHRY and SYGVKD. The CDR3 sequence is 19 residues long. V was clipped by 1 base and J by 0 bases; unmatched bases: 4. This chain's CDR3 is CAISEYGTGGFSGANVLTF. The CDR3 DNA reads TGTGCCATCAGTGAGTACGGGACAGGGGGCTTCTCTGGGGCCAACGTCCTGACTTTC.